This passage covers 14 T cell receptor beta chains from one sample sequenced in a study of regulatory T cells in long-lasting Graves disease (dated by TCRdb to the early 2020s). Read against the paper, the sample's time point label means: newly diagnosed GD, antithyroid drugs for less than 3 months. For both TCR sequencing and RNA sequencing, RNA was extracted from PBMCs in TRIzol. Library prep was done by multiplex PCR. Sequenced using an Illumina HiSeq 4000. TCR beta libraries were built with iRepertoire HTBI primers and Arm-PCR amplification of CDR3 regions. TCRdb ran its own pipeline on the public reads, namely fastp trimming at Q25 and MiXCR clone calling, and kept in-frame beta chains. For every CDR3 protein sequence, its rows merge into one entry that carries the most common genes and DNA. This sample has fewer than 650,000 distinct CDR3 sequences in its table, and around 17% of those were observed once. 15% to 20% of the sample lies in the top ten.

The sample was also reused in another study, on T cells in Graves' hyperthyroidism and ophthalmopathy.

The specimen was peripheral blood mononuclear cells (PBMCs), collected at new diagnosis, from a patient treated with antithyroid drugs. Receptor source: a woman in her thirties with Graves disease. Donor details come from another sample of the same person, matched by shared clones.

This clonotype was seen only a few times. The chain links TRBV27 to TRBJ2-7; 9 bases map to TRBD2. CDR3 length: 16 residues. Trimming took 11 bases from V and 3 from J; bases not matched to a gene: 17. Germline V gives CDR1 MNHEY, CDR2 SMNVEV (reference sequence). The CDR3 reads CAAWAGGPGSYYEQYF. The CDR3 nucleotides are TGTGCCGCCTGGGCGGGAGGGCCCGGCAGTTACTACGAGCAGTACTTC.

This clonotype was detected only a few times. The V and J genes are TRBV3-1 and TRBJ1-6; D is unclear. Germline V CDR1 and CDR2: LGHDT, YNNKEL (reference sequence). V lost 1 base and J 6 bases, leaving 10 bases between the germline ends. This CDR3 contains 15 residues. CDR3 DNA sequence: TGTGCCAGCAGCCAAGGGAGGACTTTTAATTCACCCCTCCACTTT. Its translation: CASSQGRTFNSPLHF.

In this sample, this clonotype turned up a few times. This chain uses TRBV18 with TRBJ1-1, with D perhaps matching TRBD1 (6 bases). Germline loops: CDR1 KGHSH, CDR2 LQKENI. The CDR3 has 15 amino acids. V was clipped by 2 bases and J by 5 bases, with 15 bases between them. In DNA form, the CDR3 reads TGTGCCAGCTCACCAACGATCGTAGGGGGGACTGAAGCTTTCTTT. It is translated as CASSPTIVGGTEAFF.

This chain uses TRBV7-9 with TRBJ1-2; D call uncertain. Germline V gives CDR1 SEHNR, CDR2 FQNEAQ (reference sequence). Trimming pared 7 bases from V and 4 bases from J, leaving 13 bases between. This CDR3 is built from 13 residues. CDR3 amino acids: CASTISGSYGYTF. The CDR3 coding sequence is TGTGCCAGCACAATCTCGGGATCCTATGGCTACACCTTC.

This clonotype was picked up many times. The CDR3 sequence: CASSLVTGGANYGYTF. The CDR3, as DNA: TGTGCCAGCAGCTTAGTTACGGGTGGGGCTAACTATGGCTACACCTTC. V is TRBV11-2 and J is TRBJ1-2; D ambiguous. V was clipped by 1 base and J by 0 bases, with 12 bases between them. Germline CDR1 is SGHAT and CDR2 is FQNNGV. This CDR3 has 16 residues.

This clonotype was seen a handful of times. The DNA for the CDR3 is TGTGCCAGCAGCCATATAGCGGGAGAGGTCACCGGGGAGCTGTTTTTT. This encodes CASSHIAGEVTGELFF. V usage is TRBV6-2 or TRBV6-3 and J usage is TRBJ2-2; 9 bases fit TRBD2. J lost 4 bases, V lost 6 bases, and 9 bases had no gene match. Germline assignment: CDR1 MNHEY and CDR2 SVGEGT. There are 16 residues in the CDR3.

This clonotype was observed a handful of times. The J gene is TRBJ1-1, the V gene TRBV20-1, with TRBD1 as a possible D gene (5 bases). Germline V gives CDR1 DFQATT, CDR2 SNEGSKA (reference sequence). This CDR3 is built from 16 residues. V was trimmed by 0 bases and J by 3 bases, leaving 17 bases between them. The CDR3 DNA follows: TGCAGTGCTAGAGATTATCGGGCAGGGTATTACACTGAAGCTTTCTTT. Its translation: CSARDYRAGYYTEAFF.

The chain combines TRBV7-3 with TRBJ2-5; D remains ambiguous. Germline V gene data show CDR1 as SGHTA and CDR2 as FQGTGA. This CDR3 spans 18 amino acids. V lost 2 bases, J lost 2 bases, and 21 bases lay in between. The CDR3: CASSLGPPRVAWQETQYF. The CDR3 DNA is TGTGCCAGCAGCTTAGGGCCCCCTCGAGTCGCCTGGCAAGAGACCCAGTACTTC.

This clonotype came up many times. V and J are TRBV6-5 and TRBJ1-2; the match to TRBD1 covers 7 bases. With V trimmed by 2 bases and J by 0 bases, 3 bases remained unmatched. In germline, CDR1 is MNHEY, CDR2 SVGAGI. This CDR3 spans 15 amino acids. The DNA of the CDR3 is TGTGCCAGCAGTTACACAACAGGGGCTAACTATGGCTACACCTTC. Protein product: CASSYTTGANYGYTF.

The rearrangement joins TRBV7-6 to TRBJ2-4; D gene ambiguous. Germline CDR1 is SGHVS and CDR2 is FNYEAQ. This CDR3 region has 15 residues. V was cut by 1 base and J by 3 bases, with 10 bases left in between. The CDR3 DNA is TGTGCCAGCAGCTTAGGCCCCGCACGCAAAAACATTCAGTACTTC. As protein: CASSLGPARKNIQYF.

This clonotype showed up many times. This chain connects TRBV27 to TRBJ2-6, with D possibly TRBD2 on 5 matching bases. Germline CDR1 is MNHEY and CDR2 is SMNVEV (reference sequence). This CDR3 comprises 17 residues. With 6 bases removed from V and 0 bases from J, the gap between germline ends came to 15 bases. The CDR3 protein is CASSSPGVSSGANVLTF. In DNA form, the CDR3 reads TGTGCCAGCAGCTCCCCCGGGGTTAGCTCTGGGGCCAACGTCCTGACTTTC.

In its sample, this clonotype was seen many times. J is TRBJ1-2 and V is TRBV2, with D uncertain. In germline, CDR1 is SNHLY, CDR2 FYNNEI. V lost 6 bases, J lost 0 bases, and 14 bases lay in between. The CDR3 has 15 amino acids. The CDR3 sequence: CASRAGGSTNYGYTF. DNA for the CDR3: TGTGCCAGCAGGGCGGGTGGATCGACTAACTATGGCTACACCTTC.

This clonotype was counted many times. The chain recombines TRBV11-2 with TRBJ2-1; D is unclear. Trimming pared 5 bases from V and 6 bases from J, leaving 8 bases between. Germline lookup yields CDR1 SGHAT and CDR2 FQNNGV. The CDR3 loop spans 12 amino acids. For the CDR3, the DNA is TGTGCCAGCAGCCGGGTTGTCAATGAGCAGTTCTTC. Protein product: CASSRVVNEQFF. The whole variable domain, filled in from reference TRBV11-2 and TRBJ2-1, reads EAGVAQSPRYKIIEKRQSVAFWCNPISGHATLYWYQQILGQGPKLLIQFQNNGVVDDSQLPKDRFSAERLKGVDSTLKIQPAKLEDSAVYLCASSRVVNEQFFGPGTRLTVL.

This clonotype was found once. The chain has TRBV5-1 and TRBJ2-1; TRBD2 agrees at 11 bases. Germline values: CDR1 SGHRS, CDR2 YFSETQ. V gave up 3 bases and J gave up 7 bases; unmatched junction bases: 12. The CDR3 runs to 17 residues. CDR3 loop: CASSSGKPGLADNEQFF. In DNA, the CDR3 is TGCGCCAGCAGCTCGGGGAAACCGGGACTAGCGGATAATGAGCAGTTCTTC.